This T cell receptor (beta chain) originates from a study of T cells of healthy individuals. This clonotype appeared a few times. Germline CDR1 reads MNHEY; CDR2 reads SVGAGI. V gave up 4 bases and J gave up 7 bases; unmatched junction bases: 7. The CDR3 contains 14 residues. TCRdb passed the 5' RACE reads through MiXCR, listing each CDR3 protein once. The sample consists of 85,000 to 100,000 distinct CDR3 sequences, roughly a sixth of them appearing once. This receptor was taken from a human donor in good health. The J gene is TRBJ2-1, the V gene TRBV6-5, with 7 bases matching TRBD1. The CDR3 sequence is CASSFRRGQNEQFF. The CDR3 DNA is TGTGCCAGCAGTTTCCGTAGGGGGCAGAATGAGCAGTTCTTC.